The entry below describes one T cell receptor (beta chain). This sample is drawn from a study of long-term antiretroviral therapy in people with HIV. Running of the v3.0 immunoSEQ assay took place at survey level. This table comes from immunoSEQ multiplex PCR, and its TCRdb copy is limited to in-frame clones, with some not included. This table has approximately 41,000 clones, around 75% appearing once. The input for sequencing was unsorted PBMCs, taken 1.5 years after starting antiretroviral therapy. This clonotype originated in a young man with HIV.

CDR3 loop: CASSIPGQASYEQYF. The CDR3 region has the DNA TGTGCCAGCAGCATTCCGGGACAGGCTTCTTACGAGCAGTACTTC. The chain recombines TRBV5-4 with TRBJ2-7; 8 nucleotides line up with TRBD1. The CDR3 is 15 amino acids. V shed 4 bases, J shed 4 bases, and the junction held 10 bases outside the gene matches. CDR1 and CDR2 (germline): SGHNT, YYREEE (reference sequence).